The 30 T cell receptor beta chains given below trace back to one sample, sequenced in a study of control samples from healthy donors and cancer patients. Using immunoSEQ multiplex PCR, the repertoire was profiled, and TCRdb retains in-frame clones only, with some absent. The sample records 95,000 to 150,000 clones, approximately 84% being singletons. The sample was blood. These receptor sequences come from a man younger than 30 in good health.

The chain has TRBV7-2 and TRBJ1-5, with a weak D call TRBD1 (5 bases). Germline CDR1 is SGHTA and CDR2 is FQGNSA. CDR3 length: 16 amino acids. The ends were cut back, 5 bases at V and 5 bases at J, with 19 bases in the middle. The CDR3 DNA sequence: TGTGCCAGCAGCGCCGACGTCGGGCGGGGGGATCAGCCCCAGCATTTT. This codes for CASSADVGRGDQPQHF.

This clone was found a few times. CDR3: CASSLDSVGAFF. The CDR3 nucleotides read TGTGCCAGCAGCTTAGATTCCGTCGGTGCTTTCTTT. The rearrangement links TRBV7-9 to TRBJ1-1, with D unresolved. Germline-derived CDR1 and CDR2 are SEHNR and FQNEAQ (reference sequence). The CDR3 runs 12 residues. V was shortened by 1 base and J by 11 bases, with 11 bases between the two germline ends.

The gene calls are TRBV28 and TRBJ1-5; the D gene is possibly TRBD1 (6 bases). The germline CDR1 and CDR2 sequences are MDHEN and SYDVKM. The germline V and J ends were trimmed by 6 bases and 9 bases, with 12 bases remaining between them. There are 12 residues in the CDR3. The CDR3 sequence is CASSETGRPQHF. The DNA of the CDR3 is TGTGCCAGCAGCGAGACAGGAAGGCCCCAGCATTTT.

The genes are TRBV7-3 and TRBJ2-1; no firm D call. CDR3 length equals 15 residues. V shed 5 bases and J shed 6 bases, with 17 bases lying between them. CDR1 SGHTA and CDR2 FQGTGA come from the germline V gene. In DNA, the CDR3 is TGTGCCAGCAGCGGCCCAAACCTTCGTTCCAATGAGCAGTTCTTC. Protein product: CASSGPNLRSNEQFF.

The rearrangement uses TRBV18 and TRBJ1-6; tentatively, D is TRBD1 (5 bases). Trimming left V 2 bases short and J 5 bases short, with 13 bases between. The CDR3 loop spans 16 amino acids. Germline V gene lookup returns CDR1 KGHSH and CDR2 LQKENI. The CDR3 loop is CASSPEGRRNNSPLHF. CDR3 DNA sequence: TGTGCCAGCTCACCAGAGGGGCGCCGGAATAATTCACCCCTCCACTTT.

The V gene is TRBV4-3, the J gene TRBJ2-1; the D is unclear. The CDR3 extends over 11 amino acids. Germline CDR1 is LGHNA and CDR2 is YSLEER. Trimming pared 5 bases from V and 10 bases from J, leaving 9 bases between. The CDR3 DNA reads TGCGCCAGCAGCAACCCCTACGAGCAGTTCTTC. Amino acids: CASSNPYEQFF.

V and J are TRBV24-1 and TRBJ2-7; 7 positions agree with TRBD1. The CDR3 contains 17 residues. V was clipped by 4 bases and J by 5 bases; unmatched bases: 16. Germline CDR1 and CDR2: KGHDR and SFDVKD. The CDR3 region has the DNA TGTGCCACCAGTGAGACCCCGGGGAGACAGGGTGGAAACGAGCAGTACTTC. Translated: CATSETPGRQGGNEQYF.

V usage is TRBV9 and J usage is TRBJ1-2; no firm D call. This CDR3 has 16 amino acids. Germline V CDR1 and CDR2: SGDLS, YYNGEE. V shed 5 bases and J shed 0 bases, with 17 bases lying between them. As DNA, the CDR3 is TGTGCCAGCAGTGAGGCTTTGGCTCAATCTAACTATGGCTACACCTTC. Translated, it gives CASSEALAQSNYGYTF.

This rearrangement joins TRBV28 to TRBJ2-3; weak D call: TRBD2 (5 bases). CDR3 length: 15 residues. From germline, CDR1 is MDHEN and CDR2 SYDVKM. V dropped 5 bases and J dropped 5 bases, with 17 bases sitting between them. DNA of the CDR3: TGTGCCAGCAGTCAAGTCGGGATACTGGGAGATACGCAGTATTTT. It yields the protein CASSQVGILGDTQYF.

The chain carries TRBV3-1 (or the pseudogene TRBV3-2) and TRBJ1-5; D is perhaps TRBD1 (6 bases). The V and J ends lost 4 bases and 0 bases respectively, with 10 bases between them. Per the germline V gene, CDR1 is LGHDT and CDR2 is YNNKEL (reference sequence). The CDR3 has 15 residues. The CDR3 loop is CASSPGTLSNQPQHF. The DNA of the CDR3 is TGTGCCAGCAGCCCCGGGACACTTAGCAATCAGCCCCAGCATTTT.

This clone has only a few counts. The chain links TRBV7-9 to TRBJ1-1; D is undetermined. Trimming shortened V by 4 bases and J by 1 base, and 10 bases separated the two germline ends. Germline CDR1 SEHNR, CDR2 FQNEAQ (reference sequence). CDR3 length equals 14 residues. The CDR3 DNA reads TGTGCCAGCAGCTCCTACAGCGAGAACACTGAAGCTTTCTTT. Translation: CASSSYSENTEAFF.

The chain uses TRBV30 and TRBJ2-5, with TRBD2 identical over 13 bases. Trimming at V came to 1 base and at J to 5 bases, leaving 10 bases not matched to a gene. This CDR3 comprises 17 residues. Germline assignment: CDR1 GTSNPN and CDR2 SVGIG (reference sequence). The CDR3 region is CAWSAARTSGSGETQYF. CDR3 in DNA: TGTGCCTGGAGTGCTGCAAGGACTAGCGGGAGTGGGGAGACCCAGTACTTC.

The chain links TRBV5-1 to TRBJ1-1; D is perhaps TRBD1 (5 bases). V shed 3 bases and J shed 0 bases, with 15 bases lying between them. Germline V gene data show CDR1 as SGHRS and CDR2 as YFSETQ. The CDR3 is made up of 16 amino acids. CDR3 nucleotide sequence: TGCGCCAGCAGCTCTACTCCCCAGGGCTTGAACACTGAAGCTTTCTTT. Translating it yields CASSSTPQGLNTEAFF.

This rearrangement joins TRBV4-3 to TRBJ2-1; tentative D call: TRBD2 (6 bases). The germline V and J ends were trimmed by 0 bases and 7 bases, with 10 bases remaining between them. The CDR3 is 14 amino acids. The germline CDR1 and CDR2 sequences are LGHNA and YSLEER. CDR3 sequence: CASSQEFGGNEQFF. The CDR3 DNA follows: TGCGCCAGCAGCCAAGAATTTGGAGGGAATGAGCAGTTCTTC.

This clone was picked up a small number of times. The V gene is TRBV7-9, the J gene TRBJ2-1; maybe TRBD2 (6 bases). Trimming removed 4 bases at V and 6 bases at J, with 13 bases between. Germline V gene sequence: CDR1 SEHNR, CDR2 FQNEAQ (reference sequence). The CDR3 covers 14 residues. CDR3: CASSSLDGSNEQFF. CDR3 in DNA: TGTGCCAGCAGCTCTCTCGACGGGAGCAATGAGCAGTTCTTC.

The V and J genes are TRBV5-4 and TRBJ1-1, with TRBD1 matching over 8 bases. After removal of 5 bases from V and 6 bases from J, the junction contained 3 bases not matched to a gene. Germline V gene lookup returns CDR1 SGHNT and CDR2 YYREEE (reference sequence). The CDR3 consists of 12 residues. The CDR3 spells CASSRTGSEAFF. CDR3 nucleotides: TGTGCCAGCAGTCGGACAGGGTCTGAAGCTTTCTTT. Drawing the rest from reference TRBV5-4 and TRBJ1-1, the complete variable domain is ETGVTQSPTHLIKTRGQQVTLRCSSQSGHNTVSWYQQALGQGPQFIFQYYREEENGRGNFPPRFSGLQFPNYSSELNVNALELDDSALYLCASSRTGSEAFFGQGTRLTVV.

CDR3 DNA sequence: TGTGCCGGAAGAGCGGGATTCGCGAACACCGGGGAGCTGTTTTTT. This codes for CAGRAGFANTGELFF. This chain links TRBV6-6 with TRBJ2-2, with TRBD2 matching over 7 bases. The germline gives CDR1 MNHNY, CDR2 SVGAGI (reference sequence). Trimming removed 11 bases from V and 0 bases from J; junction bases left unmatched: 9. The CDR3 has 15 residues.

In DNA, the CDR3 is TGTGCCAGCAGCGAGGACAGTAACAATGAAAAACTGTTTTTT. Its protein is CASSEDSNNEKLFF. V and J are TRBV7-9 and TRBJ1-4; D may be TRBD1 (6 bases). CDR1 is SEHNR and CDR2 is FQNEAQ in the germline V gene (reference sequence). This CDR3 spans 14 amino acids. The V gene lost 5 bases and the J gene lost 5 bases, with 12 bases spanning the gap.

The rearrangement links TRBV7-8 to TRBJ1-1; weak D call: TRBD1 (5 bases). The CDR3 extends over 14 amino acids. CDR1 and CDR2 from the germline V gene are SGHVS and FQNEAQ. Trimming cost V 5 bases and J 2 bases, with 12 bases left between them. CDR3 nucleotide sequence: TGTGCCAGCAGCCCAGGGACGGTTAACACTGAAGCTTTCTTT. Amino acid sequence: CASSPGTVNTEAFF.

This clone was seen just once. The J gene is TRBJ1-1, the V gene TRBV6-5; D is perhaps TRBD1 (5 bases). V lost 0 bases and J lost 11, with 13 bases in between. CDR1 is MNHEY and CDR2 is SVGAGI in the germline V gene. The CDR3 is 13 residues long. CDR3 sequence (DNA): TGTGCCAGCAGTTACTCAATCAGGGAGAAGGCTTTCTTT. It specifies CASSYSIREKAFF.

The chain carries TRBV18 and TRBJ1-2, with D perhaps matching TRBD1 (5 bases). Germline CDR1 KGHSH, CDR2 LQKENI. The length of the CDR3 is 14 residues. Trimming removed 6 bases from V and 4 bases from J, with 15 bases in between. The CDR3 region has the DNA TGTGCCAGCTCGCAGGGATGGGGAGGCTATGGCTACACCTTC. It is translated as CASSQGWGGYGYTF.

The V gene is TRBV9, the J gene TRBJ1-2; no clear D. Germline V CDR1 and CDR2: SGDLS, YYNGEE. Trimming took 0 bases from V and 5 from J, leaving 23 bases between them. There are 18 residues in the CDR3. The CDR3 DNA reads as TGTGCCAGCAGCGTAGCTTCAGAAACACCGGGCCTAGGATATGGCTACACCTTC. Its protein is CASSVASETPGLGYGYTF.

The chain links TRBV29-1 to TRBJ2-1; 7 nucleotides align to TRBD1. This CDR3 has 12 residues. Germline CDR1 is SQVTM and CDR2 is ANQGSEA. Trimming took 5 bases from V and 5 from J; bases not matched to a gene: 3. The chain's CDR3 is CSVIQGHNEQFF. For the CDR3, the DNA is TGCAGCGTTATACAGGGGCACAATGAGCAGTTCTTC.

V and J are TRBV12-1 and TRBJ2-1. TRBV12-1 is a recognized pseudogene. There are 14 residues in the CDR3. The chain's CDR3 is CASSDGQEYNEQFF. CDR3 bases: TGTGCCAGCAGCGACGGGCAGGAATACAATGAGCAGTTCTTC.

The genes are TRBV7-9 and TRBJ2-7; possibly TRBD2 for D (5 bases). CDR3 length: 17 residues. Trimming took 0 bases from V and 0 from J, leaving 15 bases between them. Germline V gives CDR1 SEHNR, CDR2 FQNEAQ (reference sequence). CDR3 region: CASSLAGSGYSSYEQYF. In DNA, the CDR3 is TGTGCCAGCAGCTTAGCGGGGAGCGGCTATAGCTCCTACGAGCAGTACTTC.

This sequence joins TRBV6-5 and TRBJ1-2, with a weak D call TRBD1 (5 bases). Germline values: CDR1 MNHEY, CDR2 SVGAGI. The CDR3 is 14 amino acids. V was clipped by 6 bases and J by 2 bases, with 13 bases between them. CDR3 amino acids: CASSPLRGNYGYTF. CDR3 coding DNA: TGTGCCAGCAGCCCCCTTAGGGGAAACTATGGCTACACCTTC.

This chain links TRBV9 with TRBJ2-1; 8 bases fit TRBD1. The CDR3 totals 15 residues. Looked up from germline, CDR1 is SGDLS and CDR2 is YYNGEE. Germline trimming cut 2 bases from V and 9 bases from J; bases unmatched to any gene: 10. CDR3 coding DNA: TGTGCCAGCAGCGTTGGACAGGGTCGATCTAGTGAGCAGTTCTTC. As protein: CASSVGQGRSSEQFF.

The chain joins TRBV24-1 to TRBJ1-2; 8 nucleotides align to TRBD1. Germline V CDR1 and CDR2: KGHDR, SFDVKD. V was clipped by 3 bases and J by 8 bases; unmatched bases: 7. This CDR3 has 14 residues. CDR3 nucleotides: TGTGCCACCAGTGATGGAGGACAGGGTGGCGGCTACACCTTC. Amino acids: CATSDGGQGGGYTF.

Comments on this clone: Its ends do not fully match the called genes, so a read error is possible. V and J are TRBV13 and TRBJ2-1; 7 nucleotides line up with TRBD2. The V gene's germline CDR1 is PRHDT and CDR2 FYEKMQ (reference sequence). The length of the CDR3 is 12 residues. Here the CDR3 reads CASSIRDYVSIF. CDR3 coding DNA: TGTGCCAGCAGCATCCGGGACTACGTCTCGATCTTC.

The chain couples TRBV6-6 to TRBJ1-2, with a weak D call TRBD1 (6 bases). This CDR3 spans 12 amino acids. CDR1 is MNHNY and CDR2 is SVGAGI in the germline V gene (reference sequence). The V and J ends lost 6 bases and 8 bases respectively, with 13 bases between them. The CDR3, as DNA: TGTGCCAGCAGCCACAGGGAGGGCGGCTACACCTTC. Its protein is CASSHREGGYTF.